The next 23 T cell receptor beta chains were all read from a single sample in a study of T-cell memory formation after mild COVID-19. MiXCR, run by TCRdb on the 5' RACE reads, gives a single entry per CDR3 protein. The sample has approximately 290,000 distinct CDR3 sequences, around 8% seen once; the top ten hold about 20%. Sequencing used PBMCs or a T cell subset sorted from them (not recorded which). These receptors were obtained from a man aged 18 to 30 who had mild COVID-19 (a few samples of this study predate the infection). Cell type and time point are not known.

This clonotype was seen a handful of times. The rearrangement links TRBV5-1 to TRBJ1-6; D is possibly TRBD1 (5 bases). V dropped 0 bases and J dropped 12 bases, with 7 bases sitting between them. The CDR3 runs 12 residues. From germline, CDR1 is SGHRS and CDR2 YFSETQ. Here the CDR3 DNA reads TGCGCCAGCAGCTTGGAAGGGGAACCCCTCCACTTT. Translating gives CASSLEGEPLHF.

There are a few counts of this clonotype. The rearrangement uses TRBV11-2 and TRBJ2-3; 10 nucleotides align to TRBD1. CDR1 and CDR2 from the germline V gene are SGHAT and FQNNGV. The CDR3 is 18 residues long. J was trimmed by 5 bases and V by 6 bases; bases with no gene match: 17. CDR3 bases: TGTGCCAGCAGAACCGGCCGGGACAGGGGCCTTATGGGAGATACGCAGTATTTT. Amino acids: CASRTGRDRGLMGDTQYF.

The rearrangement links TRBV27 to TRBJ2-1, with D unresolved. The V gene's germline CDR1 is MNHEY and CDR2 SMNVEV (reference sequence). This CDR3 spans 16 amino acids. The V and J ends lost 3 bases and 8 bases respectively, with 20 bases between them. CDR3 amino acids: CASSFFFSKGLHEQFF. CDR3 nucleotides: TGTGCCAGCAGTTTTTTCTTTTCGAAGGGCCTCCATGAGCAGTTCTTC.

In this sample, this clonotype turned up many times. The V call is TRBV27, the J call TRBJ1-5, with D uncertain. Per germline, CDR1 MNHEY and CDR2 SMNVEV (reference sequence). Between the trimmed V and J ends, which lost 2 bases and 6 bases, there was a span of 5 bases. CDR3 length: 12 amino acids. The CDR3 DNA reads TGTGCCAGCAGTTTACTCGGTCAGCCCCAGCATTTT. It codes for CASSLLGQPQHF.

In its sample, this clonotype was seen a few times. The V gene is TRBV5-5, the J gene TRBJ1-5, with D possibly TRBD1 on 6 matching bases. The CDR3 runs to 16 residues. Trimming took off 4 bases at V and 9 bases at J, with 23 bases between the two ends. Germline CDR1 and CDR2: SGHKS and YYEKEE (reference sequence). CDR3 loop: CASSRETTGSPRPQHF. CDR3 sequence (DNA): TGTGCCAGCAGCCGAGAGACAACAGGGTCCCCAAGGCCCCAGCATTTT.

This clonotype appeared a few times. The CDR3 sequence: CASRYRDRGTDTQYF. The DNA for the CDR3 is TGTGCCAGCAGATACCGGGACAGGGGCACAGATACGCAGTATTTT. The chain uses TRBV7-9 and TRBJ2-3; TRBD1 matches 9 bases. Germline lookup yields CDR1 SEHNR and CDR2 FQNEAQ (reference sequence). Losses at the gene ends were 6 bases for V and 1 base for J; bases not matched to a gene: 5. The CDR3 extends over 15 amino acids.

V gene TRBV6-5 combines with J gene TRBJ2-3; 8 bases fit TRBD2. In germline, CDR1 is MNHEY, CDR2 SVGAGI. The CDR3 extends over 14 amino acids. V gave up 4 bases and J gave up 6 bases; unmatched junction bases: 6. The CDR3 sequence is CASSSRLAGDTQYF. CDR3 bases: TGTGCCAGCAGTTCCCGGTTAGCGGGGGATACGCAGTATTTT.

The chain employs TRBV16 and TRBJ2-7; possibly TRBD1 or TRBD2 for D (5 bases each). The germline CDR1 and CDR2 sequences are KGHSY and FQNENV. CDR3 size: 15 residues. V lost 1 base to trimming and J lost 1 base, with 11 bases between them. CDR3 in amino acids: CASSQWDGPSYEQYF. The CDR3, as DNA: TGTGCCAGCAGCCAATGGGACGGCCCGTCCTACGAGCAGTACTTC.

V is TRBV7-9 and J is TRBJ1-3, with D possibly matching TRBD1 (5 bases). The CDR3 totals 18 residues. V was shortened by 5 bases and J by 3 bases, with 23 bases between the two germline ends. Germline CDR1 is SEHNR and CDR2 is FQNEAQ (reference sequence). CDR3 loop: CASSRSRWQGSSGNTIYF. In DNA, the CDR3 is TGTGCCAGCAGCCGCTCCCGATGGCAGGGTTCGAGTGGAAACACCATATATTTT.

V gene TRBV5-4 combines with J gene TRBJ2-3; the D call may be TRBD1 or TRBD2 (6 bases each). CDR1 is SGHNT and CDR2 is YYREEE in the germline V gene (reference sequence). This CDR3 comprises 15 residues. The germline V and J ends were trimmed by 6 bases and 2 bases, with 16 bases remaining between them. CDR3: CASTPPGGNTDTQYF. DNA of the CDR3: TGTGCCAGCACCCCCCCCGGGGGCAACACAGATACGCAGTATTTT.

J is TRBJ2-1 and V is TRBV6-5; the match to TRBD2 covers 7 bases. Germline V gene sequence: CDR1 MNHEY, CDR2 SVGAGI. The CDR3 is made up of 13 amino acids. V lost 6 bases and J lost 2; bases outside the gene matches: 1. The chain's CDR3 is CASRAGAYNEQFF. DNA for the CDR3: TGTGCCAGCAGGGCGGGGGCCTACAATGAGCAGTTCTTC.

This clonotype was counted ten times or more. The V gene is TRBV12-3 or TRBV12-4, the J gene TRBJ2-3; TRBD1 agrees at 9 bases. The CDR3 has 16 amino acids. J lost 2 bases, V lost 3 bases, and 6 bases had no gene match. CDR3 protein: CASSFLGQGFTDTQYF. Written as DNA, the CDR3 is TGTGCCAGCAGTTTTCTGGGACAGGGATTCACAGATACGCAGTATTTT.

This clonotype was observed a handful of times. The gene calls are TRBV5-6 and TRBJ1-6, with a tentative D call TRBD1 (5 bases). Germline CDR1 SGHDT, CDR2 YYEEEE. Between the trimmed V and J ends, which lost 4 bases and 4 bases, there was a span of 9 bases. CDR3 size: 14 residues. This CDR3 is CASSRGMYNSPLHF. In DNA, the CDR3 is TGTGCCAGCAGCCGGGGGATGTATAATTCACCCCTCCACTTT.

The table lists this clonotype with many counts. The chain couples TRBV5-1 to TRBJ1-2; D is ambiguous. Germline CDR1 reads SGHRS; CDR2 reads YFSETQ. The CDR3 has 14 residues. V lost 0 bases and J lost 4, with 10 bases in between. CDR3 residues: CASSLGEAIYGYTF. The CDR3 bases are TGCGCCAGCAGCTTGGGCGAGGCCATCTATGGCTACACCTTC.

This clonotype appeared many times. The chain recombines TRBV6-5 with TRBJ2-1; possibly TRBD1 or TRBD2 for D (5 bases each). Germline V gives CDR1 MNHEY, CDR2 SVGAGI. Trimming shortened V by 2 bases and J by 4 bases, and 12 bases separated the two germline ends. The CDR3 has 15 residues. Here the CDR3 DNA reads TGTGCCAGCAGTTACCGGGACCGAGCTTACAATGAGCAGTTCTTC. Translating it yields CASSYRDRAYNEQFF.

At least ten counts were recorded for this clonotype. The J gene is TRBJ2-5, the V gene TRBV7-7; perhaps D is TRBD1 or TRBD2 (5 bases each). The CDR3 covers 13 residues. CDR1 SSHAT and CDR2 FNYEAQ come from the germline V gene (reference sequence). V was cut by 5 bases and J by 2 bases, with 9 bases left in between. In DNA, the CDR3 is TGTGCCAGCAGCCAGGGACGGCAAGAGACCCAGTACTTC. It translates to CASSQGRQETQYF.

This clonotype was picked up a small number of times. The genes are TRBV7-2 and TRBJ1-5, with 12 bases that match TRBD1. This CDR3 is built from 16 residues. Per the germline V gene, CDR1 is SGHTA and CDR2 is FQGNSA. The trim removed 3 bases at V and 4 bases at J, leaving 4 bases unmatched. The CDR3 DNA reads as TGTGCCAGCAGCTTTTGGGACAGGGGGCCTAATCAGCCCCAGCATTTT. Protein product: CASSFWDRGPNQPQHF. Full variable domain (outside the CDR3, taken from reference TRBV7-2 and TRBJ1-5): GAGVSQSPSNKVTEKGKDVELRCDPISGHTALYWYRQSLGQGLEFLIYFQGNSAPDKSGLPSDRFSAERTGGSVSTLTIQRTQQEDSAVYLCASSFWDRGPNQPQHFGDGTRLSIL.

Only a few counts were recorded for this clonotype. The rearrangement links TRBV5-6 to TRBJ2-5; weak D call: TRBD2 (6 bases). The germline V gene has CDR1 SGHDT and CDR2 YYEEEE. Trimming removed 4 bases at V and 4 bases at J, with 14 bases between. This CDR3 is 14 amino acids long. The CDR3 here is CASSSLQGGETQYF. CDR3 nucleotides: TGTGCCAGCAGCAGTCTCCAGGGAGGAGAGACCCAGTACTTC.

The V call is TRBV6-5, the J call TRBJ2-7; unclear D gene. The V end was cut by 2 bases, the J end by 7 bases, with 15 bases between. The CDR3 contains 14 residues. Germline V lookup: CDR1 MNHEY, CDR2 SVGAGI. CDR3 loop: CASSYLRLSEEQYF. The CDR3 DNA reads as TGTGCCAGCAGTTACCTCCGACTGTCGGAGGAGCAGTACTTC.

Many counts were recorded for this clonotype. V and J are TRBV5-1 and TRBJ2-7, with a tentative D call TRBD2 (5 bases). Germline-derived CDR1 and CDR2 are SGHRS and YFSETQ. Trimming left V 0 bases short and J 0 bases short, with 10 bases between. CDR3 size: 15 residues. The CDR3 region is CASSLEPGSSYEQYF. CDR3 DNA: TGCGCCAGCAGCTTGGAGCCTGGGAGCTCCTACGAGCAGTACTTC.

This clonotype was observed many times. The rearrangement links TRBV12-3 or TRBV12-4 to TRBJ1-1; a weak D match, TRBD1 (5 bases). The CDR3 consists of 14 residues. V lost 6 bases and J 7 bases, leaving 18 bases between the germline ends. In DNA, the CDR3 is TGTGCCAGCAGGTCAGATCTTAGAACAGGTGAAGCTTTCTTT. It is translated as CASRSDLRTGEAFF.

This clonotype came up a few times. The chain couples TRBV7-2 to TRBJ2-7; tentative D call: TRBD2 (5 bases). The germline CDR1 and CDR2 sequences are SGHTA and FQGNSA. This CDR3 has 15 residues. Between the trimmed V and J ends, which lost 3 bases and 2 bases, there was a span of 14 bases. CDR3 amino acids: CASSFVTGVTYEQYF. The CDR3 bases are TGTGCCAGCAGCTTTGTGACCGGGGTTACCTACGAGCAGTACTTC.

The chain employs TRBV6-1 and TRBJ1-4; the D is unclear. Germline V gives CDR1 MNHNS, CDR2 SASEGT. This CDR3 comprises 13 residues. Trimming removed 2 bases at V and 5 bases at J, with 6 bases between. This CDR3 reads CASSELRNEKLFF. The CDR3 DNA follows: TGTGCCAGCAGTGAACTCCGGAATGAAAAACTGTTTTTT.